Listed below are T cell receptor beta chains from one sample, sequenced in a study of blood T cell repertoires in COVID-19. Only in-frame clones appear in the TCRdb table, and some are missing; sequencing was by immunoSEQ multiplex PCR. The sample yields about 130,000 clones, about 75% seen once. Source material: peripheral blood. Source of these receptors: a man aged 80 or over with acute or convalescent COVID-19. Both conserved end residues are part of each CDR3. A D gene is named only where the DNA matches it firmly. Size tells how often a clone was seen (once, few, many) or the class of an expanded clone, and some rows leave it out.

14	NA	TRBV5-6	TRBJ1-3	NA	CASSPGNSGNTIYF	TGTGCCAGCAGCCCCGGGAACTCAGGAAACACCATATATTTT
14	TRBD1	TRBV5-1	TRBJ1-3	NA	CASSLGQGGNTIYF	TGCGCCAGCAGCCTCGGACAGGGGGGGAACACCATATATTTT
15	NA	TRBV5-1	TRBJ1-2	few	CASSVGGGLSYGYTF	TGCGCCAGCAGCGTCGGTGGAGGGCTGTCCTATGGCTACACCTTC
15	NA	TRBV9	TRBJ1-1	NA	CASSVRGYGNTEAFF	TGTGCCAGCAGCGTAAGAGGGTACGGGAACACTGAAGCTTTCTTT
14	TRBD1	TRBV6-5	TRBJ1-3	NA	CASSQGVSGNTIYF	TGTGCCAGCAGTCAGGGGGTCTCTGGAAACACCATATATTTT
13	NA	TRBV7-8	TRBJ1-5	NA	CASSLRRNQPQHF	TGTGCCAGCAGCTTACGTCGCAATCAGCCCCAGCATTTT
14	NA	TRBV4-2	TRBJ1-4	NA	CASSQDRGYEKLFF	TGTGCCAGCAGCCAAGATAGGGGGTATGAAAAACTGTTTTTT
15	TRBD1	TRBV5-1	TRBJ1-4	NA	CASSFGTGGKEKLFF	TGCGCCAGCAGCTTTGGTACAGGGGGCAAAGAAAAACTGTTTTTT
12	NA	TRBV28	TRBJ1-1	NA	CASRDSLGEAFF	TGTGCCAGCAGGGACAGCTTGGGTGAAGCTTTCTTT
14	NA	TRBV28	TRBJ2-3	once	CASSPGDRTDTQYF	TGTGCCAGCAGTCCGGGGGACAGAACAGATACGCAGTATTTT
17	TRBD2	TRBV5-1	TRBJ2-3	NA	CASSLVAGGPSTDTQYF	TGCGCCAGCAGCTTGGTGGCGGGGGGGCCTAGCACAGATACGCAGTATTTT
14	TRBD1	TRBV27	TRBJ2-1	NA	CAIRRTGNNNEQFF	TGTGCCATCCGCAGGACAGGGAACAACAATGAGCAGTTCTTC
14	NA	TRBV19	TRBJ2-7	few	CASSIGLANYEQYF	TGTGCCAGTAGTATAGGACTTGCAAACTACGAGCAGTACTTC
17	TRBD1	TRBV10-3	TRBJ2-5	NA	CAISGELTGVVQETQYF	TGTGCCATCAGTGGAGAACTGACAGGGGTTGTCCAAGAGACCCAGTACTTC
16	NA	TRBV5-6	TRBJ2-3	NA	CASSLFRGSVIYTQYF	TGTGCCAGCAGCTTGTTTAGGGGGTCTGTGATCTATACGCAGTATTTT
15	TRBD1	TRBV2	TRBJ1-2	NA	CASSDMTGMGYGYTF	TGTGCCAGCAGTGACATGACAGGGATGGGCTATGGCTACACCTTC
15	NA	TRBV11-2	TRBJ2-1	NA	CASSLRGRVQGEQFF	TGTGCCAGCAGCTTAAGGGGCAGGGTACAAGGTGAGCAGTTCTTC
15	TRBD2	TRBV6-5	TRBJ2-1	NA	CASRSPGLAVFEQFF	TGTGCCAGCAGGAGTCCGGGACTAGCGGTCTTTGAGCAGTTCTTC
16	TRBD2	TRBV5-1	TRBJ2-3	NA	CASSLVSGGSTDTQYF	TGCGCCAGCAGCTTGGTTAGCGGGGGTAGCACAGATACGCAGTATTTT
19	TRBD1	TRBV5-6	TRBJ1-6	NA	CASSKFRDSAPTTNSPLHF	TGTGCCAGCAGCAAGTTCCGGGACAGCGCGCCCACAACCAATTCACCCCTCCACTTT
14	TRBD1	TRBV3-1/TRBV3-2	TRBJ1-1	NA	CASSQRDRDSEAFF	TGTGCCAGCAGCCAACGGGACAGGGACAGTGAAGCTTTCTTT
15	NA	TRBV4-1	TRBJ2-3	NA	CASSQEPRQTDTQYF	TGCGCCAGCAGCCAAGAGCCCAGACAGACAGATACGCAGTATTTT
12	NA	TRBV29-1	TRBJ1-1	NA	CSAQTGNTEAFF	TGCAGCGCCCAAACAGGGAACACTGAAGCTTTCTTT
16	NA	TRBV2	TRBJ1-6	NA	CASSEPPTGTNSPLHF	TGTGCCAGCAGTGAACCCCCAACAGGCACTAATTCACCCCTCCACTTT
14	NA	TRBV4-3	TRBJ2-5	NA	CASSQVGTTETQYF	TGCGCCAGCAGCCAAGTAGGCACTACAGAGACCCAGTACTTC
14	TRBD1	TRBV5-1	TRBJ1-5	many	CASSDGTGGQPQHF	TGCGCCAGCAGCGACGGGACAGGGGGTCAGCCCCAGCATTTT
14	NA	TRBV29-1	TRBJ2-2	NA	CSVGPFRDTGELFF	TGCAGCGTTGGCCCCTTCCGGGACACCGGGGAGCTGTTTTTT
16	TRBD2	TRBV7-2	TRBJ2-4	NA	CASSLTSGLSGDIQYF	TGTGCCAGCAGCTTAACTAGCGGGCTCTCTGGGGACATTCAGTACTTC
16	TRBD1	TRBV4-2	TRBJ1-1	few	CASSPGTGELNTEAFF	TGTGCCAGCAGCCCCGGGACAGGGGAGTTGAACACTGAAGCTTTCTTT
12	NA	TRBV5-6	TRBJ2-7	NA	CASSYSSYEQYF	TGTGCCAGCAGCTATAGCTCCTACGAGCAGTACTTC
15	TRBD2	TRBV19	TRBJ2-2	NA	CASTGGSMGAGELFF	TGTGCCAGTACCGGGGGGTCGATGGGAGCCGGGGAGCTGTTTTTT
16	NA	TRBV18	TRBJ1-4	NA	CASSPISRGSDEKLFF	TGTGCCAGCTCACCTATTAGCAGGGGTTCAGATGAAAAACTGTTTTTT
14	TRBD2	TRBV9	TRBJ2-7	NA	CASSVAGGGYEQYF	TGTGCCAGCAGCGTAGCCGGCGGGGGCTACGAGCAGTACTTC
16	TRBD1	TRBV18	TRBJ2-7	NA	CASSPHPGQGKYEQYF	TGTGCCAGCTCCCCACATCCGGGACAGGGGAAATACGAGCAGTACTTC
15	NA	TRBV6-5	TRBJ1-5	NA	CASSYSSGAGQPQHF	TGTGCCAGCAGTTACTCGTCTGGGGCCGGTCAGCCCCAGCATTTT
17	TRBD1	TRBV28	TRBJ2-6	NA	CASRFRQGSTGANVLTF	TGTGCCAGCAGATTTAGACAGGGGAGCACTGGGGCCAACGTCCTGACTTTC
13	NA	TRBV30	TRBJ1-3	NA	CAWTAGSGNTIYF	TGTGCCTGGACGGCAGGGTCTGGAAACACCATATATTTT
14	NA	TRBV5-5	TRBJ1-3	NA	CASSLANSGNTIYF	TGTGCCAGCAGCTTGGCCAACTCTGGAAACACCATATATTTT
15	TRBD2	TRBV19	TRBJ2-5	NA	CASSAIGGSQETQYF	TGTGCCAGTAGTGCGATCGGGGGGAGTCAAGAGACCCAGTACTTC
13	NA	TRBV3-1/TRBV3-2	TRBJ1-5	NA	CASSLNSNQPQHF	TGTGCCAGCAGCCTAAATAGCAATCAGCCCCAGCATTTT
17	TRBD1	TRBV19	TRBJ2-7	few	CASSISGRQGAGDEQYF	TGTGCCAGTAGTATCTCTGGCAGACAGGGGGCTGGCGACGAGCAGTACTTC
14	TRBD1	TRBV6-2/TRBV6-3	TRBJ2-7	NA	CASSYGGQLYEQYF	TGTGCCAGCAGTTACGGGGGACAGCTATACGAGCAGTACTTC
14	NA	TRBV2	TRBJ1-5	NA	CASTQTGGGQPQHF	TGTGCCAGCACTCAGACGGGGGGCGGGCAGCCCCAGCATTTT
18	NA	TRBV7-2	TRBJ2-5	NA	CASSLLVRRQSYQETQYF	TGTGCCAGCAGCTTATTGGTCAGGAGACAGTCTTACCAAGAGACCCAGTACTTC
14	NA	TRBV6-2/TRBV6-3	TRBJ1-6	NA	CASSPEENDSPLHF	TGTGCCAGCAGCCCCGAGGAAAACGATTCACCCCTCCACTTT
15	NA	TRBV5-1	TRBJ1-1	NA	CASSLSGSGNTEAFF	TGCGCCAGCTCCCTCTCCGGGTCCGGGAACACTGAAGCTTTCTTT
19	TRBD2	TRBV6-2/TRBV6-3	TRBJ2-7	once	CASSYSSLAGDIPSGEQYF	TGTGCCAGCAGTTACTCGAGTTTAGCGGGGGACATACCCTCGGGCGAGCAGTACTTC
14	TRBD1	TRBV29-1	TRBJ2-1	NA	CSVEGQEGYNEQFF	TGCAGCGTTGAGGGACAGGAGGGGTACAATGAGCAGTTCTTC
15	TRBD1	TRBV5-1	TRBJ2-5	NA	CASSLNRDRGETQYF	TGCGCCAGCAGCTTAAACCGGGACAGGGGTGAGACCCAGTACTTC
12	NA	TRBV7-9	TRBJ2-7	NA	CASSFNPYEQYF	TGTGCCAGCAGCTTTAATCCCTACGAGCAGTACTTC
17	NA	TRBV27	TRBJ1-5	once	CASSSKFRFQDSQPQHF	TGTGCCAGCAGCTCAAAATTTCGGTTTCAAGACAGTCAGCCCCAGCATTTT
17	TRBD1	TRBV5-7	TRBJ2-7	NA	CASSQKNPGQGSGEQYF	TGTGCCAGCAGCCAGAAAAATCCGGGACAGGGGTCGGGCGAGCAGTACTTC
18	NA	TRBV15	TRBJ1-2	NA	CATSRAHITSGVNYGYTF	TGTGCCACCAGCAGAGCCCATATCACATCGGGGGTTAACTATGGCTACACCTTC
15	TRBD1	TRBV29-1	TRBJ2-2	NA	CSVQTGTGNTGELFF	TGCAGCGTACAGACCGGGACAGGGAACACCGGGGAGCTGTTTTTT
14	NA	TRBV6-5	TRBJ1-2	NA	CASSYLDSNRGYTF	TGTGCCAGCAGTTACCTGGACAGTAACCGTGGCTACACCTTC